These 26 T cell receptor beta chains originate from one sample sequenced in a study of T cells in Graves' hyperthyroidism and ophthalmopathy. The source material, RNA transcripts, was used to amplify TCR beta CDR3 regions. HTBI primers were used for first-round RT-PCR of the TCR CDR3. TCRdb re-derived calls from the multiplex PCR reads in MiXCR, one entry per CDR3 protein. The sample has about 110,000 distinct CDR3 sequences, around a sixth seen once; the top ten hold 40% to 50%. Input material: blood. The receptors shown here come from a woman in her forties or fifties with Graves' hyperthyroidism.

At least ten counts were recorded for this clonotype. A clone one base away is much larger, so this may be a read error. The V call is TRBV28, the J call TRBJ2-3; D remains ambiguous. The germline CDR1 and CDR2 sequences are MDHEN and SYDVKM. Trimming took 2 bases from V and 6 from J, leaving 3 bases between them. The CDR3 extends over 11 amino acids. The DNA for the CDR3 is TGTGCCAGCAGTTTAGAGGATACGCAGTATTTT. Amino acids: CASSLEDTQYF. The entire variable domain, with the rest obtained from reference TRBV28 and TRBJ2-3, is as follows: DVKVTQSSRYLVKRTGEKVFLECVQDMDHENMFWYRQDPGLGLRLIYFSYDVKMKEKGDIPEGYSVSREKKERFSLILESASTNQTSMYLCASSLEDTQYFGPGTRLTVL.

There are many counts of this clonotype. The chain couples TRBV7-8 to TRBJ2-3; maybe TRBD2 (5 bases). Germline CDR1 SGHVS, CDR2 FQNEAQ. The ends were cut back, 0 bases at V and 5 bases at J, with 9 bases in the middle. This CDR3 has 14 amino acids. The CDR3 loop reads CASSLAGAVDTQYF. The CDR3 DNA sequence: TGTGCCAGCAGCTTAGCGGGAGCTGTAGATACGCAGTATTTT.

Only a few counts were recorded for this clonotype. It may be a read error: a sequence one base away is much more abundant. This chain links TRBV7-9 with TRBJ2-7; 10 bases agree with TRBD2. The CDR3 loop spans 14 amino acids. V trimming: 1 base; J trimming: 7 bases; junction bases outside the gene matches: 4. Germline assignment: CDR1 SEHNR and CDR2 FQNEAQ (reference sequence). CDR3 nucleotide sequence: TGTGCCAGCAGCTTAGGGGGTAGCGGGAGGGAGCAGTACTTC. This sequence encodes CASSLGGSGREQYF.

In this sample, this clonotype turned up many times. The J gene is TRBJ2-5, the V gene TRBV4-1, with D perhaps matching TRBD1 or TRBD2 (5 bases each). Germline V lookup: CDR1 MGHRA, CDR2 YSYEKL. The CDR3 has 17 amino acids. Trimming cost V 3 bases and J 4 bases, with 21 bases left between them. Here the CDR3 DNA reads TGCGCCAGCAGCCATCAATACGTTGGGACGGCGAGAGAGACCCAGTACTTC. Protein: CASSHQYVGTARETQYF.

This clonotype has at least ten counts. The J gene is TRBJ2-7, the V gene TRBV6-1, with 12 bases lining up with TRBD2. Per the germline V gene, CDR1 is MNHNS and CDR2 is SASEGT. The V segment lost 2 bases and the J segment 2 bases; nucleotides outside the gene matches: 1. The CDR3 totals 15 residues. CDR3 protein: CASSETSGRTYEQYF. The CDR3 DNA reads TGTGCCAGCAGTGAAACTAGCGGGAGGACCTACGAGCAGTACTTC.

This clonotype was detected a few times. The chain uses TRBV28 and TRBJ2-2, with 7 bases that match TRBD2. Germline trimming cut 7 bases from V and 6 bases from J; bases unmatched to any gene: 5. CDR3 size: 13 residues. CDR1 is MDHEN, CDR2 SYDVKM, per germline. The CDR3: CASIAGEAGELFF. In DNA, the CDR3 is TGTGCCAGCATCGCGGGAGAGGCCGGGGAGCTGTTTTTT.

There are many counts of this clonotype. The chain's CDR3 is CSAMRGGFTGELFF. CDR3 DNA sequence: TGCAGTGCTATGAGGGGGGGCTTCACCGGGGAGCTGTTTTTT. V and J are TRBV20-1 and TRBJ2-2; D might be TRBD2 (7 bases). Deletions cut 4 bases from V and 4 bases from J, with 13 bases between. Germline values: CDR1 DFQATT, CDR2 SNEGSKA (reference sequence). There are 14 residues in the CDR3.

This clonotype was detected many times. The chain joins TRBV11-1 to TRBJ2-1; 13 bases map to TRBD2. CDR1 is SGHAT, CDR2 FQDESV, per germline (reference sequence). CDR3 size: 16 residues. J was trimmed by 1 base and V by 5 bases; bases with no gene match: 2. CDR3 amino acids: CASSPTSGRSYNEQFF. The CDR3 DNA reads TGTGCCAGCAGCCCGACTAGCGGGAGGTCCTACAATGAGCAGTTCTTC.

This clonotype was seen a few times. V and J are TRBV7-2 and TRBJ2-1; 10 nucleotides align to TRBD2. Germline-derived CDR1 and CDR2 are SGHTA and FQGNSA. The CDR3 spans 16 residues. The junction had 9 bases not matched to a gene; V was cut back by 4 bases and J by 6 bases. This chain's CDR3 is CASSSRRPSGGNEQFF. CDR3 DNA sequence: TGTGCCAGCAGCTCGCGGCGGCCTAGCGGGGGCAATGAGCAGTTCTTC.

The J gene is TRBJ2-2, the V gene TRBV5-1; maybe TRBD1 (5 bases). The germline CDR1 and CDR2 sequences are SGHRS and YFSETQ. Trimming pared 1 base from V and 1 base from J, leaving 8 bases between. The CDR3 runs to 15 residues. CDR3 nucleotide sequence: TGCGCCAGCAGCTTGACCAGGGTGAACACCGGGGAGCTGTTTTTT. It is translated as CASSLTRVNTGELFF.

This clonotype was counted at least ten times. The J gene is TRBJ1-6, the V gene TRBV2, with 9 bases lining up with TRBD1. CDR3 length: 14 residues. V lost 8 bases, J lost 7 bases, and 6 bases stayed unmatched. Germline V gene data show CDR1 as SNHLY and CDR2 as FYNNEI. The CDR3 region is CASGRGQGNSPLHF. The CDR3 nucleotides are TGTGCCAGCGGTAGGGGACAGGGAAATTCACCCCTCCACTTT.

The rearrangement uses TRBV28 and TRBJ1-3, with D hard to call. Germline loops: CDR1 MDHEN, CDR2 SYDVKM. Trimming shortened V by 5 bases and J by 0 bases, and 11 bases separated the two germline ends. This CDR3 is built from 15 residues. The DNA of the CDR3 is TGTGCCAGCAGTCCCAGTGCAAGCTCTGGAAACACCATATATTTT. Protein product: CASSPSASSGNTIYF.

The table lists this clonotype with many counts. This CDR3 reads CASSRGVLETQYF. The CDR3 DNA follows: TGTGCCAGCAGCCGAGGGGTTTTAGAGACCCAGTACTTC. This chain joins TRBV12-3 or TRBV12-4 and TRBJ2-5; D might be TRBD1 or TRBD2, each matching 5 bases. The CDR3 is made up of 13 amino acids. Trimming removed 6 bases at V and 4 bases at J, with 12 bases between.

The chain carries TRBV13 and TRBJ2-1; 10 nucleotides align to TRBD2. Germline V gene lookup returns CDR1 PRHDT and CDR2 FYEKMQ (reference sequence). CDR3 size: 17 residues. Losses at the gene ends were 5 bases for V and 6 bases for J; bases not matched to a gene: 13. The CDR3 region is CASSPYPGTSVTNEQFF. CDR3 DNA: TGTGCCAGCAGCCCCTACCCCGGGACTAGCGTGACCAATGAGCAGTTCTTC.

Many counts were recorded for this clonotype. The chain carries TRBV11-2 and TRBJ2-2; D is possibly TRBD1 (6 bases). CDR1 is SGHAT and CDR2 is FQNNGV in the germline V gene. This CDR3 is built from 16 residues. Trimming left V 5 bases short and J 0 bases short, with 13 bases between. CDR3 in DNA: TGTGCCAGCAGCCTCCCGTGGGACACGAACACCGGGGAGCTGTTTTTT. It yields the protein CASSLPWDTNTGELFF.

This rearrangement joins TRBV4-1 to TRBJ2-3; D is unclear. V was shortened by 0 bases and J by 5 bases, with 3 bases between the two germline ends. This CDR3 is 12 amino acids long. The germline gives CDR1 MGHRA, CDR2 YSYEKL. CDR3 nucleotides: TGCGCCAGCAGCCAAGAGCGAGATACGCAGTATTTT. Encoded protein: CASSQERDTQYF.

Regarding this clonotype: This may be a read error: a much more frequent sequence differs by one nucleotide. The chain employs TRBV30 and TRBJ1-1; D not certain. Per germline, CDR1 GTSNPN and CDR2 SVGIG (reference sequence). The CDR3 has 13 residues. The CDR3 region has the DNA TGTACCTGGAGTGTACACCCGGGGACTGAAGCTTTCTTT. This gives the protein CTWSVHPGTEAFF.

This clonotype has a count of ten or more. V and J are TRBV12-3 or TRBV12-4 and TRBJ2-1; TRBD2 is a possible D gene (6 bases). The CDR3 has 15 residues. V was trimmed by 0 bases and J by 6 bases, leaving 12 bases between them. The CDR3 region is CASSLAGGWGNEQFF. In nucleotides, the CDR3 is TGTGCCAGCAGTTTAGCGGGAGGCTGGGGCAATGAGCAGTTCTTC.

Ten or more counts support this clonotype. V is TRBV13 and J is TRBJ2-7, with unresolved D. The CDR3 extends over 14 amino acids. Trimming cost V 4 bases and J 4 bases, with 14 bases left between them. The germline CDR1 and CDR2 sequences are PRHDT and FYEKMQ (reference sequence). The CDR3 DNA follows: TGTGCCAGCAGCTCCCCGGCGGTTACATACGAGCAGTACGTC. Its protein product is CASSSPAVTYEQYV.

This clonotype was seen repeatedly, ten times or more. The chain recombines TRBV2 with TRBJ2-1; D unresolved. Deletions cut 5 bases from V and 4 bases from J, with 6 bases between. The V gene's germline CDR1 is SNHLY and CDR2 FYNNEI. The CDR3 extends over 12 amino acids. CDR3 in DNA: TGTGCCAGCAGTTCGGGTTACAATGAGCAGTTCTTC. Its protein product is CASSSGYNEQFF.

This chain joins TRBV2 and TRBJ2-2, with D unclear. From germline, CDR1 is SNHLY and CDR2 FYNNEI. The ends were cut back, 8 bases at V and 0 bases at J, with 13 bases in the middle. This CDR3 comprises 15 residues. The CDR3 nucleotides read TGTGCCAGCCTAGGCGGAACAGCGAACACCGGGGAGCTGTTTTTT. Its translation: CASLGGTANTGELFF.

This clonotype was counted ten times or more. This sequence joins TRBV28 and TRBJ1-4, with 7 positions matching TRBD1. The germline CDR1 and CDR2 sequences are MDHEN and SYDVKM. The V gene end was trimmed by 6 bases and the J gene end by 4 bases; junction bases not matched to a gene: 5. CDR3 length: 14 residues. The CDR3 DNA reads TGTGCCAGCAGAATGGACAGGAGTAATGAAAAACTGTTTTTT. Translated: CASRMDRSNEKLFF. The variable domain in full, completed from reference TRBV28 and TRBJ1-4, reads DVKVTQSSRYLVKRTGEKVFLECVQDMDHENMFWYRQDPGLGLRLIYFSYDVKMKEKGDIPEGYSVSREKKERFSLILESASTNQTSMYLCASRMDRSNEKLFFGSGTQLSVL.

The chain joins TRBV6-2 or TRBV6-3 to TRBJ2-7, with D perhaps TRBD2 (6 bases). The V and J ends lost 11 bases and 0 bases respectively, with 17 bases between them. The CDR3 is 14 amino acids. CDR1 MNHEY and CDR2 SVGEGT come from the germline V gene. The CDR3 bases are TGTGCCTCCCGGGCGGGATTCGACTCCTACGAGCAGTACGTC. It encodes CASRAGFDSYEQYV.

V is TRBV3-1 and J is TRBJ2-5, with 8 bases fitting TRBD2. This CDR3 comprises 16 residues. With V trimmed by 3 bases and J by 2 bases, 8 bases remained unmatched. The V gene's germline CDR1 is LGHDT and CDR2 YNNKEL (reference sequence). DNA for the CDR3: TGTGCCAGCAGCCATGTCAGCGGGAGAGGACAAGAGACCCAGTACTTC. This sequence encodes CASSHVSGRGQETQYF.

This clonotype was observed many times. The CDR3 region has the DNA TGTGCCAGCAGCTTCGGGAGCGGCTACGAGCAGTACTTC. Its protein product is CASSFGSGYEQYF. The chain has TRBV5-6 and TRBJ2-7; the D gene is possibly TRBD2 (6 bases). CDR1 is SGHDT and CDR2 is YYEEEE in the germline V gene. This CDR3 spans 13 amino acids. With 2 bases removed from V and 3 bases from J, the gap between germline ends came to 9 bases.

This clonotype was counted at least ten times. The V and J genes are TRBV7-2 and TRBJ1-1; D unclear. Per the germline V gene, CDR1 is SGHTA and CDR2 is FQGNSA. V lost 2 bases and J lost 3, with 10 bases in between. The CDR3 extends over 14 amino acids. As DNA, the CDR3 is TGTGCCAGCAGCTTAACCCGACGGGACACTGAAGCTTTCTTT. It translates to CASSLTRRDTEAFF.